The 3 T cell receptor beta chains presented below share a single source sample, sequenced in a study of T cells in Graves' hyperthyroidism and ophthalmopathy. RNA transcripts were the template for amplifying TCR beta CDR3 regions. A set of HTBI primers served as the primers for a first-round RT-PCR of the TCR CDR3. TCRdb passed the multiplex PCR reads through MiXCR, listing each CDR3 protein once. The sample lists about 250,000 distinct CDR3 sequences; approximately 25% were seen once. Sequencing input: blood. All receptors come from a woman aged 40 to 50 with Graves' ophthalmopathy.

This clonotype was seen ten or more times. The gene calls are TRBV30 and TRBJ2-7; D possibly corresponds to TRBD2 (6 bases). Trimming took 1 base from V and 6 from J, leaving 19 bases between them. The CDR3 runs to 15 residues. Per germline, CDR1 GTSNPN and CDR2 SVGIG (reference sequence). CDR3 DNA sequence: TGTGCCTGGAGTGCCCATGCGGGGTGGGGCGCCGAGCAGTACTTC. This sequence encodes CAWSAHAGWGAEQYF. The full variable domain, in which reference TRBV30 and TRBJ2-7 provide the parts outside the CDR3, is SQTIHQWPATLVQPVGSPLSLECTVEGTSNPNLYWYRQAAGRGLQLLFYSVGIGQISSEVPQNLSASRPQDRQFILSSKKLLLSDSGFYLCAWSAHAGWGAEQYFGPGTRLTVT.

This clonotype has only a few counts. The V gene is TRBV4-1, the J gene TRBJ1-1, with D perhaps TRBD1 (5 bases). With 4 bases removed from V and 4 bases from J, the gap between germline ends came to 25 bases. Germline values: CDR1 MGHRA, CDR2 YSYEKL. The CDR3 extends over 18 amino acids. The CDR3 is CASSRGRDEKPVGTEAFF. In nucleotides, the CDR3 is TGCGCCAGCAGCCGCGGTCGGGACGAAAAACCAGTGGGCACTGAAGCTTTCTTT.

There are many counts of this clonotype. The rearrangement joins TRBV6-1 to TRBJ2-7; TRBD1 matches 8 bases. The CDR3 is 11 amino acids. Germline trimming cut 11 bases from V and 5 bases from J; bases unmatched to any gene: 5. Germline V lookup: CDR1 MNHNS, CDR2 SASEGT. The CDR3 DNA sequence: TGTGCCGGAAGACAGGGGAACGAGCAGTACTTC. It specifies CAGRQGNEQYF.